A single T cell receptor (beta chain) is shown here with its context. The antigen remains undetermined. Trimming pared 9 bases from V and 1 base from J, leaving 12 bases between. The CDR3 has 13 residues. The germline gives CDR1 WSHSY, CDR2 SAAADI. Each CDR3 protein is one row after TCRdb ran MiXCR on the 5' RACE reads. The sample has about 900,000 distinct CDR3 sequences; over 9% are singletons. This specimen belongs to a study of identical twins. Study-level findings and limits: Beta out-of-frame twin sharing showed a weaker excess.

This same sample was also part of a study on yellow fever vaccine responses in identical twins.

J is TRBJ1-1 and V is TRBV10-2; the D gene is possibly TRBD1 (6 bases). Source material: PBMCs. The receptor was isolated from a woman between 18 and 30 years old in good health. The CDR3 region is CASKTGPNTEAFF. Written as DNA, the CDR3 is TGCGCCAGTAAGACAGGACCGAACACTGAAGCTTTCTTT.